This T cell receptor beta chain appears in the sequencing data of a study of early T cells in non-severe SARS-CoV-2 infection. The table lists this clonotype with many counts. Antigen specificity is unknown. TCRdb reprocessed the 5' RACE reads with MiXCR, giving one entry per CDR3 protein. The sample includes roughly 62,000 distinct CDR3 sequences, 7.7% seen only once; the top ten take 3% to 4%. Study-wide results and limits: A preference for anti-spike CD8 responses marked VDJdb matching, which missed private and CD4 specificities.

The CDR3 loop spans 15 amino acids. V was pared by 5 bases and J by 5 bases, with 7 bases of the junction left unmatched. The specimen was whole blood. This TCR derives from an adult who was a healthcare worker with PCR-confirmed SARS-CoV-2 infection or an uninfected control (not recorded which). V is TRBV12-3 or TRBV12-4 and J is TRBJ2-2; 8 positions match TRBD2. The CDR3 loop is CASSGAGVRTGELFF. Here the CDR3 DNA reads TGTGCCAGCAGTGGAGCGGGAGTTCGGACCGGGGAGCTGTTTTTT.